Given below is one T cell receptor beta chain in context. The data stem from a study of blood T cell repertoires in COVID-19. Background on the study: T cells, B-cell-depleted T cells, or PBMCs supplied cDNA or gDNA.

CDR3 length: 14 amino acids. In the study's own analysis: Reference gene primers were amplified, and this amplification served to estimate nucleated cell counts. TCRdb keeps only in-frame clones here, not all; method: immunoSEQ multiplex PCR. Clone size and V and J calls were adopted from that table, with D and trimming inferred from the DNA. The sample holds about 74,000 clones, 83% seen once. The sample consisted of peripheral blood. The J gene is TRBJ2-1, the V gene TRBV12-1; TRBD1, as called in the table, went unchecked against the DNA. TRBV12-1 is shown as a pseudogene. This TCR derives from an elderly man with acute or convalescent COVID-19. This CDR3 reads CASSWRGHYNEQFF. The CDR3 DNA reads TGTGCCAGCAGCTGGAGGGGGCACTACAATGAGCAGTTCTTC.